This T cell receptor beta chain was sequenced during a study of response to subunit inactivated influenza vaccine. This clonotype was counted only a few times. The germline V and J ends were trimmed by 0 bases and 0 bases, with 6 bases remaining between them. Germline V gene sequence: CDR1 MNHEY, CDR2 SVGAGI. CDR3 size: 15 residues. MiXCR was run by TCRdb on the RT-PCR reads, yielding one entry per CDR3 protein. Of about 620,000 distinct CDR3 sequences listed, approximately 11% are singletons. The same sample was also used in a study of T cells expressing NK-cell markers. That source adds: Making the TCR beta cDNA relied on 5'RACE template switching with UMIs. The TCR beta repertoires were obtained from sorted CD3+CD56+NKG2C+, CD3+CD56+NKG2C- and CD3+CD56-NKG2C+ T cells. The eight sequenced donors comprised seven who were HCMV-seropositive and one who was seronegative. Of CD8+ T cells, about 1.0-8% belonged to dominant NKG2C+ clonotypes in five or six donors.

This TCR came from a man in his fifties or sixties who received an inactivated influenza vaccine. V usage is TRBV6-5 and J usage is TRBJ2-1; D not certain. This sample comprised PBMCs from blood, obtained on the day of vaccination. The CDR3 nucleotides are TGTGCCAGCAGTTACTCAGGGTACTCCTACAATGAGCAGTTCTTC. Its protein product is CASSYSGYSYNEQFF.